Listed below are T cell receptor beta chains from one sample, sequenced in a study of shared clonotypes between healthy human individuals. The table came from immunoSEQ multiplex PCR; TCRdb's copy has only in-frame clones and leaves some out. Among roughly 2,500,000 clones listed, 80% to 95% were seen once. The sequenced sample was naive CD4+ T cells from PBMCs. The receptors were gathered from a man younger than 35 in good health. Some clones in this sample may be carry-over from other donors' samples. The CDR3 runs from the conserved cysteine through the conserved F or W. The D gene is left open where the match is weak. Expanded clones get a size class; other rows say once, few or many, or leave the size out.

V: TRBV30; D: -; J: TRBJ2-1; size: once; CDR3: CAWISGSINEQFF; DNA: TGTGCCTGGATCAGTGGGAGTATCAATGAGCAGTTCTTC
V: TRBV5-1; D: TRBD2; J: TRBJ2-2; size: -; CDR3: CASSYSGSTGELFF; DNA: TGCGCCAGCAGCTATAGCGGGTCCACCGGGGAGCTGTTTTTT
V: TRBV19; D: -; J: TRBJ2-3; size: -; CDR3: CASSKPGTSTDTQYF; DNA: TGTGCCAGTAGTAAGCCGGGGACGAGCACAGATACGCAGTATTTT
V: TRBV19; D: TRBD1; J: TRBJ1-1; size: -; CDR3: CASGPYDRGSGYRANTEAFF; DNA: TGTGCCAGTGGGCCCTACGACAGGGGATCGGGATATAGGGCGAACACTGAAGCTTTCTTT
V: TRBV30; D: -; J: TRBJ1-6; size: once; CDR3: CAWSLASRGSPLHF; DNA: TGTGCCTGGAGTCTCGCATCTAGGGGTTCACCCCTCCACTTT
V: TRBV18; D: TRBD1; J: TRBJ2-3; size: -; CDR3: CASSPPGQRADTQYF; DNA: TGTGCCAGCTCACCACCGGGACAGAGAGCAGATACGCAGTATTTT
V: TRBV5-1; D: -; J: TRBJ1-4; size: -; CDR3: CASSSQQQVGEKLFF; DNA: TGCGCCAGCAGCTCTCAACAGCAAGTAGGTGAAAAACTGTTTTTT
V: TRBV2; D: TRBD1; J: TRBJ1-5; size: -; CDR3: CASRDRGKGQPQHF; DNA: TGTGCCAGCAGGGACAGGGGGAAAGGTCAGCCCCAGCATTTT
V: TRBV9; D: -; J: TRBJ1-1; size: -; CDR3: CASSVVTGRNTEAFF; DNA: TGTGCCAGCAGCGTCGTGACAGGACGTAACACTGAAGCTTTCTTT
V: TRBV27; D: TRBD2; J: TRBJ2-7; size: -; CDR3: CASSPRALAGGTSYEQYF; DNA: TGTGCCAGCAGCCCTCGGGCACTAGCGGGAGGAACCTCCTACGAGCAGTACTTC
V: TRBV25-1; D: -; J: TRBJ2-5; size: once; CDR3: CVSQRGETQYF; DNA: TGTGTCTCACAACGGGGAGAGACCCAGTACTTC
V: TRBV27; D: TRBD2; J: TRBJ2-7; size: -; CDR3: CASRRGLAGVYEQYF; DNA: TGTGCCAGCAGGAGGGGACTAGCGGGAGTCTACGAGCAGTACTTC
V: TRBV27; D: -; J: TRBJ2-7; size: -; CDR3: CASSQNGNYEQYF; DNA: TGTGCCAGCAGTCAGAACGGCAACTACGAGCAGTACTTC
V: TRBV18; D: TRBD1; J: TRBJ1-2; size: -; CDR3: CASSSTLGQGDYGYTF; DNA: TGTGCCAGCTCATCGACCTTGGGACAGGGGGACTATGGCTACACCTTC
V: TRBV18; D: -; J: TRBJ2-3; size: -; CDR3: CASSPQRQSTDTQYF; DNA: TGTGCCAGCTCACCACAAAGACAGAGCACAGATACGCAGTATTTT
V: TRBV19; D: -; J: TRBJ1-2; size: -; CDR3: CASSIGGSNYGYTF; DNA: TGTGCCAGTAGTATCGGGGGATCGAACTATGGCTACACCTTC
V: TRBV19; D: -; J: TRBJ2-7; size: -; CDR3: CASSGRGYHSYEQYF; DNA: TGTGCCAGTAGTGGGCGAGGGTACCACTCCTACGAGCAGTACTTC
V: TRBV18; D: -; J: TRBJ2-7; size: -; CDR3: CASSPLTVPSYEQYF; DNA: TGTGCCAGCTCACCATTAACAGTGCCTTCCTACGAGCAGTACTTC
V: TRBV18; D: -; J: TRBJ1-6; size: -; CDR3: CASSPIEGGPYNSPLHF; DNA: TGTGCCAGCTCACCAATCGAGGGTGGCCCTTATAATTCACCCCTCCACTTT
V: TRBV5-6; D: -; J: TRBJ1-2; size: -; CDR3: CASSFQNREDGYTF; DNA: TGTGCCAGCAGCTTTCAGAACAGGGAGGATGGCTACACCTTC
V: TRBV11-2; D: TRBD2; J: TRBJ2-1; size: -; CDR3: CASSSRLARNNEQFF; DNA: TGTGCCAGCAGCTCCCGACTAGCGAGGAACAATGAGCAGTTCTTC
V: TRBV5-1; D: -; J: TRBJ2-7; size: once; CDR3: CASSLVVGLYEQYF; DNA: TGCGCCAGCAGCTTGGTAGTAGGGCTCTACGAGCAGTACTTC
V: TRBV6-1; D: -; J: TRBJ1-1; size: -; CDR3: CASSGQPLAEAFF; DNA: TGTGCCAGCTCGGGACAACCTCTGGCTGAAGCTTTCTTT
V: TRBV27; D: TRBD2; J: TRBJ2-1; size: -; CDR3: CASSLGGRARNEQFF; DNA: TGTGCCAGCAGTCTGGGCGGGAGGGCCAGGAATGAGCAGTTCTTC
V: TRBV2; D: -; J: TRBJ2-1; size: -; CDR3: CASSAYSQGSEQFF; DNA: TGTGCCAGCAGTGCATACTCCCAGGGGTCTGAGCAGTTCTTC
V: TRBV5-6; D: TRBD1; J: TRBJ2-2; size: -; CDR3: CASSFMGRGQSANTGELFF; DNA: TGTGCCAGCAGCTTCATGGGCAGGGGGCAGTCTGCGAACACCGGGGAGCTGTTTTTT
V: TRBV6-1; D: -; J: TRBJ1-1; size: -; CDR3: CASIRTTNTEAFF; DNA: TGTGCCAGCATCCGGACTACGAACACTGAAGCTTTCTTT
V: TRBV7-3; D: TRBD2; J: TRBJ2-2; size: -; CDR3: CASSPSGNTGELFF; DNA: TGTGCCAGCAGCCCTAGCGGTAACACCGGGGAGCTGTTTTTT
V: TRBV28; D: -; J: TRBJ1-4; size: -; CDR3: CASSLAGEKLFF; DNA: TGTGCCAGCAGTTTAGCAGGCGAAAAACTGTTTTTT
V: TRBV2; D: TRBD2; J: TRBJ2-7; size: -; CDR3: CASSEPGGNNEQYF; DNA: TGTGCCAGCAGTGAACCGGGGGGTAATAACGAGCAGTACTTC
V: TRBV18; D: TRBD1; J: TRBJ2-1; size: -; CDR3: CASSLDRGNEQFF; DNA: TGTGCCAGCTCACTCGACAGGGGGAATGAGCAGTTCTTC
V: TRBV27; D: -; J: TRBJ2-1; size: once; CDR3: CASRARARGYYNEQFF; DNA: TGTGCCAGCAGGGCACGGGCCCGGGGGTACTACAATGAGCAGTTCTTC
V: TRBV19; D: -; J: TRBJ2-7; size: -; CDR3: CASSIARGMIYEQYF; DNA: TGTGCCAGTAGTATCGCGCGCGGGATGATCTACGAGCAGTACTTC
V: TRBV4-1; D: TRBD2; J: TRBJ2-1; size: -; CDR3: CASSQATSGVYNEQFF; DNA: TGCGCCAGCAGCCAAGCAACTAGCGGGGTGTACAATGAGCAGTTCTTC
V: TRBV28; D: -; J: TRBJ2-2; size: -; CDR3: CASSPWKGQNTGELFF; DNA: TGTGCCAGCAGTCCCTGGAAAGGGCAGAACACCGGGGAGCTGTTTTTT
V: TRBV6-5; D: -; J: TRBJ1-2; size: -; CDR3: CASGFQGRNYGYTF; DNA: TGTGCCAGCGGTTTTCAGGGGAGAAACTATGGCTACACCTTC
V: TRBV7-3; D: TRBD2; J: TRBJ2-7; size: -; CDR3: CASSPSGIGGEQYF; DNA: TGTGCCAGCAGCCCGAGCGGGATCGGGGGGGAGCAGTACTTC
V: TRBV7-2; D: -; J: TRBJ2-3; size: once; CDR3: CASSFGGSTDTQYF; DNA: TGTGCCAGCAGCTTTGGGGGTAGCACAGATACGCAGTATTTT
V: TRBV4-1; D: -; J: TRBJ1-5; size: once; CDR3: CASSQDGEQANQPQHF; DNA: TGCGCCAGCAGCCAAGACGGGGAACAGGCCAATCAGCCCCAGCATTTT
V: TRBV19; D: -; J: TRBJ2-1; size: -; CDR3: CASSIGLLGGYEQFF; DNA: TGTGCCAGTAGTATAGGTCTTTTAGGGGGGTATGAGCAGTTCTTC
V: TRBV11-2; D: TRBD1; J: TRBJ1-3; size: few; CDR3: CASRNPTGTGNTIYF; DNA: TGTGCCAGCAGGAACCCGACAGGGACTGGAAACACCATATATTTT
V: TRBV28; D: TRBD1; J: TRBJ1-1; size: -; CDR3: CASSFIGGAMNTEAFF; DNA: TGTGCCAGCAGTTTTATAGGGGGCGCGATGAACACTGAAGCTTTCTTT
V: TRBV2; D: -; J: TRBJ2-1; size: -; CDR3: CASSEAEGREFF; DNA: TGTGCCAGCAGTGAAGCGGAGGGCAGAGAGTTCTTC
V: TRBV5-1; D: TRBD1; J: TRBJ2-5; size: -; CDR3: CASSLGTAAETQYF; DNA: TGCGCCAGCAGCCTCGGGACAGCGGCAGAGACCCAGTACTTC
V: TRBV7-8; D: -; J: TRBJ2-5; size: -; CDR3: CASSQVREYRETQYF; DNA: TGTGCCAGCAGCCAGGTCAGGGAATACCGAGAGACCCAGTACTTC
V: TRBV7-3; D: -; J: TRBJ1-1; size: -; CDR3: CASSSGSGSTEAFF; DNA: TGTGCCAGCAGCTCCGGGAGCGGGAGCACTGAAGCTTTCTTT
V: TRBV19; D: -; J: TRBJ1-2; size: few; CDR3: CASSIDYGYTF; DNA: TGTGCCAGTAGTATCGACTATGGCTACACCTTC
V: TRBV12-5; D: -; J: TRBJ1-2; size: -; CDR3: CASGGSIDRIYGYTF; DNA: TGTGCTAGTGGGGGGTCCATTGACCGGATCTATGGCTACACCTTC
V: TRBV2; D: -; J: TRBJ1-2; size: -; CDR3: CASSTTLYGYTF; DNA: TGTGCCAGCTCTACGACCCTTTATGGCTACACCTTC
V: TRBV6-1; D: -; J: TRBJ1-2; size: -; CDR3: CASSLGGGRGYTF; DNA: TGTGCCAGCAGTTTGGGGGGAGGGAGAGGCTACACCTTC
V: TRBV4-1; D: TRBD1; J: TRBJ1-1; size: -; CDR3: CASSQDRGYNTEAFF; DNA: TGCGCCAGCAGCCAAGACAGGGGGTATAACACTGAAGCTTTCTTT
V: TRBV5-1; D: -; J: TRBJ1-3; size: -; CDR3: CASRDSSGNTIYF; DNA: TGCGCCAGCAGGGACAGCTCTGGAAACACCATATATTTT
V: TRBV19; D: TRBD1; J: TRBJ2-1; size: -; CDR3: CASSLPGTGWTKQFF; DNA: TGTGCCAGTAGCCTACCCGGGACAGGGTGGACTAAGCAGTTCTTC
V: TRBV6-1; D: -; J: TRBJ2-7; size: -; CDR3: CASSEGGSPYEQYF; DNA: TGTGCCAGCAGTGAAGGGGGAAGCCCCTACGAGCAGTACTTC
V: TRBV4-2; D: TRBD2; J: TRBJ2-5; size: -; CDR3: CASSQDSGRGQETQYF; DNA: TGTGCCAGCAGCCAAGACAGCGGGAGGGGCCAAGAGACCCAGTACTTC
V: TRBV5-4; D: -; J: TRBJ1-2; size: -; CDR3: CASSQGPYGYTF; DNA: TGTGCCAGCAGCCAGGGACCCTATGGCTACACCTTC
V: TRBV7-2; D: -; J: TRBJ2-4; size: -; CDR3: CASSYRSAGPKNIQYF; DNA: TGTGCCAGCAGCTACCGGAGCGCAGGGCCCAAAAACATTCAGTACTTC
V: TRBV6-1; D: -; J: TRBJ2-3; size: -; CDR3: CASSEERWITLADTQYF; DNA: TGTGCCAGCAGTGAAGAGAGGTGGATAACCCTAGCAGATACGCAGTATTTT
V: TRBV5-4; D: TRBD1; J: TRBJ1-3; size: -; CDR3: CASSLGGQGAGNTIYF; DNA: TGTGCCAGCAGCTTGGGGGGACAGGGGGCTGGAAACACCATATATTTT